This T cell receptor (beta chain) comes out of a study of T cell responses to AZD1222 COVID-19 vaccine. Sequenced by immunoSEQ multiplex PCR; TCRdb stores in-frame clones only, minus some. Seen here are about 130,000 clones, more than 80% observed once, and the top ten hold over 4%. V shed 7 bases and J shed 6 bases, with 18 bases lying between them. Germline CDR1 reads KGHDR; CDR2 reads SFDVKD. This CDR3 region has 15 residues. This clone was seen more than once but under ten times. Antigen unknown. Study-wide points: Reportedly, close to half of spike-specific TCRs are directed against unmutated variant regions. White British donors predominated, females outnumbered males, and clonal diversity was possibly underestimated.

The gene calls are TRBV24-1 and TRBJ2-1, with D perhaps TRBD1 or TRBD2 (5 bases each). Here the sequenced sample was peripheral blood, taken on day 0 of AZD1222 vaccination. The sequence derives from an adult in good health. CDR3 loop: CATSPRGAGTNEQFF. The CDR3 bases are TGTGCCACCAGCCCCCGGGGAGCAGGGACCAATGAGCAGTTCTTC.